The source of this T cell receptor beta chain is a study of tumor and adjacent non-tumor tissue in lung cancer. Looking at the study overall: Stage I to III disease affected 9 to 10 men and 5 women aged roughly 30 to 76. General study findings and limits: Compared with tumor, normal lung showed significantly lower TCR diversity. In normal lung, the top 100 clones were significantly more dominant than in tumor.

A note on this clonotype: The target antigen is unknown. A junction boundary mismatches the germline segment, possibly from a read error.

The library came from three nested PCR rounds adapted from ARM-PCR protocols. TCRdb reprocessed the multiplex PCR reads with MiXCR, giving one entry per CDR3 protein. The sample shows tens of thousands of distinct CDR3 sequences, roughly 73% of them seen only once. RNA was extracted from bulk tissue without any cell sorting. The sequenced material came from lung tumor tissue. This clonotype originated in a woman aged 45-60 years with non-small cell lung cancer.

CDR3 coding DNA: TGCAGAGCTTCTGGGTGGTCGAACACTGAAGTTTTCTTT. Its protein is CRASGWSNTEVFF. J is TRBJ1-1 and V is TRBV20-1; D is ambiguous. Germline CDR1 and CDR2: DFQATT and SNEGSKA (reference sequence). The CDR3 runs 13 residues.